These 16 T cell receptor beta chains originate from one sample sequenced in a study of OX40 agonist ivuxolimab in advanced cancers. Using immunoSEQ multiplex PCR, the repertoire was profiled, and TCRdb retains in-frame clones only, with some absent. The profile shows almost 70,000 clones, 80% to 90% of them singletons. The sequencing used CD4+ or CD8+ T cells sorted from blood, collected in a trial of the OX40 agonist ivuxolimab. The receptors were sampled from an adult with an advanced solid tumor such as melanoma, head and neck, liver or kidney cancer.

The CDR3 DNA is TGTGCCAGCAGCTTAGGGCAGCTCTCTGGAAACACCATATATTTT. Translation gives CASSLGQLSGNTIYF. The rearrangement joins TRBV7-9 to TRBJ1-3, with no clear D. The CDR3 is made up of 15 amino acids. V lost 1 base, J lost 0 bases, and 7 bases lay in between. CDR1 and CDR2 from the germline V gene are SEHNR and FQNEAQ (reference sequence).

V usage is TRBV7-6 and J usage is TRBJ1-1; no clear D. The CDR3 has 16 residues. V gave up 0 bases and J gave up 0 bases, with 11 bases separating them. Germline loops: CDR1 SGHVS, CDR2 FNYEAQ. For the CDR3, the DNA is TGTGCCAGCAGCTTAGCTCACAGCGGGATGAACACTGAAGCTTTCTTT. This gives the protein CASSLAHSGMNTEAFF.

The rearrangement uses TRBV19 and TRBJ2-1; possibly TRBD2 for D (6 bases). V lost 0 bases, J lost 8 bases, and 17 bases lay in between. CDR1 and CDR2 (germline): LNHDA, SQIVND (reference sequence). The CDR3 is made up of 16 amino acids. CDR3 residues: CASSIDLYEERDEQFF. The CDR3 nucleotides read TGTGCCAGTAGTATAGATCTATACGAGGAGCGGGATGAGCAGTTCTTC.

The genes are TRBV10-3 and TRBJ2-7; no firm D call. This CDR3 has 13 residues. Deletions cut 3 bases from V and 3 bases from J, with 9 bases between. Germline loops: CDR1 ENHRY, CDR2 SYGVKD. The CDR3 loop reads CAISENTLYEQYF. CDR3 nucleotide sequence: TGTGCCATCAGTGAAAATACTCTCTACGAGCAGTACTTC.

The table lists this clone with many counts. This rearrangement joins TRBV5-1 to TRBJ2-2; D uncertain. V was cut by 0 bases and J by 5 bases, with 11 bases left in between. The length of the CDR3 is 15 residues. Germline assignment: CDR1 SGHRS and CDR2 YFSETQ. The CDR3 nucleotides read TGCGCCAGCAGCTTGGGGGCCTCGTTAACCGGGGAGCTGTTTTTT. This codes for CASSLGASLTGELFF. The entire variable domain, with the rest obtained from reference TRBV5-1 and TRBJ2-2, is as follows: KAGVTQTPRYLIKTRGQQVTLSCSPISGHRSVSWYQQTPGQGLQFLFEYFSETQRNKGNFPGRFSGRQFSNSRSEMNVSTLELGDSALYLCASSLGASLTGELFFGEGSRLTVL.

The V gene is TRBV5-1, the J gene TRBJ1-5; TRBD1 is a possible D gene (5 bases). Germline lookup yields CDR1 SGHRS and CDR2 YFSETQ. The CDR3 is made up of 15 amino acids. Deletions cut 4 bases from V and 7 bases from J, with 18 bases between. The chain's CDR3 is CASSPEGQGGQPQHF. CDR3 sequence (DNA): TGCGCCAGCAGCCCGGAGGGGCAGGGAGGCCAGCCCCAGCATTTT. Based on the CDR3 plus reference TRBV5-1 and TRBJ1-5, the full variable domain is KAGVTQTPRYLIKTRGQQVTLSCSPISGHRSVSWYQQTPGQGLQFLFEYFSETQRNKGNFPGRFSGRQFSNSRSEMNVSTLELGDSALYLCASSPEGQGGQPQHFGDGTRLSIL.

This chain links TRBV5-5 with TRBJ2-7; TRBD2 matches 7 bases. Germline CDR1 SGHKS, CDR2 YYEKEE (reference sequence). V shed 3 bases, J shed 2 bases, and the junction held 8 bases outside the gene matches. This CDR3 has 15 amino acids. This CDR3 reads CASSSGGGPTYEQYF. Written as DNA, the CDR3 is TGTGCCAGCAGCTCGGGAGGCGGGCCGACCTACGAGCAGTACTTC.

CDR3 amino acids: CASSQVPGMRNTEAFF. The CDR3, as DNA: TGTGCCAGCAGCCAAGTTCCGGGGATGAGGAACACTGAAGCTTTCTTT. This chain uses TRBV14 with TRBJ1-1; D uncertain. Germline V CDR1 and CDR2: SGHDN, FVKESK. Trimming pared 1 base from V and 1 base from J, leaving 13 bases between. CDR3 length: 16 amino acids. The full variable domain, completed using reference TRBV14 and TRBJ1-1, is EAGVTQFPSHSVIEKGQTVTLRCDPISGHDNLYWYRRVMGKEIKFLLHFVKESKQDESGMPNNRFLAERTGGTYSTLKVQPAELEDSGVYFCASSQVPGMRNTEAFFGQGTRLTVV.

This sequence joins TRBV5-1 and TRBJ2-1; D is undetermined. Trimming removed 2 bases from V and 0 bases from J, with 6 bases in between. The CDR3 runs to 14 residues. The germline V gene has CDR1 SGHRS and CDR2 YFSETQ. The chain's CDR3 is CASSFLGSYNEQFF. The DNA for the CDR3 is TGCGCCAGCAGCTTCCTGGGCTCCTACAATGAGCAGTTCTTC.

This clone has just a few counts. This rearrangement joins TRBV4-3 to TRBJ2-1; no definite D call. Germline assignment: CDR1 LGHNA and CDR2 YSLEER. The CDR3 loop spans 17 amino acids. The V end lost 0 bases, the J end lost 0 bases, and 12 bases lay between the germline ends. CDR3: CASSQDLGASSYNEQFF. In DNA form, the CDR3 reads TGCGCCAGCAGCCAAGATCTTGGCGCGAGCTCCTACAATGAGCAGTTCTTC.

The CDR3 here is CASSLSVATTEAFF. CDR3 sequence (DNA): TGTGCCAGCAGCTTATCTGTAGCGACGACTGAAGCTTTCTTT. The chain combines TRBV11-2 with TRBJ1-1; D not certain. This CDR3 has 14 amino acids. The germline V gene encodes CDR1 SGHAT and CDR2 FQNNGV. V lost 2 bases and J lost 5, with 12 bases in between. Supplemented by reference TRBV11-2 and TRBJ1-1, the full variable domain reads EAGVAQSPRYKIIEKRQSVAFWCNPISGHATLYWYQQILGQGPKLLIQFQNNGVVDDSQLPKDRFSAERLKGVDSTLKIQPAKLEDSAVYLCASSLSVATTEAFFGQGTRLTVV.

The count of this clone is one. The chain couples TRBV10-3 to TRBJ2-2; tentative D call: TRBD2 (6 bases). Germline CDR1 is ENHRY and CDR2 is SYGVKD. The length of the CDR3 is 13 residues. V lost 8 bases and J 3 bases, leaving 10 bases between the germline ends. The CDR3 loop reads CAIAGLDTGELFF. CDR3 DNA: TGTGCCATCGCGGGGTTGGACACCGGGGAGCTGTTTTTT.

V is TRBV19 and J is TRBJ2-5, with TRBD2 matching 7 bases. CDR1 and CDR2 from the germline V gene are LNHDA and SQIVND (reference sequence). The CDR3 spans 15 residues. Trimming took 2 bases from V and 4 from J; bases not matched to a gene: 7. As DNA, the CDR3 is TGTGCCAGTAGTATACACCGCGGGAGAGTAGAGACCCAGTACTTC. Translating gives CASSIHRGRVETQYF.

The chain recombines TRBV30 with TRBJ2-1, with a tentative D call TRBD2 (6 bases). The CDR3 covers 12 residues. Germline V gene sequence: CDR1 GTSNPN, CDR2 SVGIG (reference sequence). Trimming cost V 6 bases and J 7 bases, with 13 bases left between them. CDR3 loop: CACTSYRNEQFF. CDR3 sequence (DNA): TGTGCCTGTACTAGCTATAGAAATGAGCAGTTCTTC.

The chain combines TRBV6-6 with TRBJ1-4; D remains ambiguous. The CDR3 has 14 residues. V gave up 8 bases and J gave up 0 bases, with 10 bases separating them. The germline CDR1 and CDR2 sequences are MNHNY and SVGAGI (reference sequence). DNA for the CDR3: TGTGCCAGCTCCCTCCTTTCAACTAATGAAAAACTGTTTTTT. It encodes CASSLLSTNEKLFF.

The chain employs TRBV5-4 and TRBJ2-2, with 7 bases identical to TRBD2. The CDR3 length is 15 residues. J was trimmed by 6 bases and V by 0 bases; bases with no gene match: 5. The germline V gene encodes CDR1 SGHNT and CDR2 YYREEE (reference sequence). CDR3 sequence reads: CASSLARGVAGELFF. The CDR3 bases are TGTGCCAGCAGCTTGGCTCGGGGGGTCGCCGGGGAGCTGTTTTTT.